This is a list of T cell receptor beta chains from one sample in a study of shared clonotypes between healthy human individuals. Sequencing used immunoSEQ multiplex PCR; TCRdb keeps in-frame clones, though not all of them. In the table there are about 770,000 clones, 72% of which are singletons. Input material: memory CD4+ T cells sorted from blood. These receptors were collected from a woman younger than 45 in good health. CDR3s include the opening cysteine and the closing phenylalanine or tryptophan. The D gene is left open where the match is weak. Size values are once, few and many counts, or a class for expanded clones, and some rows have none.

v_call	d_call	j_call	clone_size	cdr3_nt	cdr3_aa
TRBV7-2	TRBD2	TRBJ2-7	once	TGTGCCAGCAGCTTCGTTCTAGCGGGCTACGAGCAGTACTTC	CASSFVLAGYEQYF
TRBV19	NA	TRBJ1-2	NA	TGTGCCAGTAGTATTAGGGACTCTCCGGTTGACACCTTC	CASSIRDSPVDTF
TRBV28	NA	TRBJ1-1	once	TGTGCCAGCAGTACCACAGGGAGGGGTGTGGTAACTGAAGCTTTCTTT	CASSTTGRGVVTEAFF
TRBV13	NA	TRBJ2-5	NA	TGTGCCAGCAGTTGGGGGGAGACCCAGTACTTC	CASSWGETQYF
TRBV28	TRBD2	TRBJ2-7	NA	TGTGCCAGCAGGGGGACGACTAGCGGCCGGATCTACGAGCAGTACTTC	CASRGTTSGRIYEQYF
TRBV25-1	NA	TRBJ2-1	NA	TGTGCCAGCAGTGGCCGACTCGTCGATGAGCAGTTCTTC	CASSGRLVDEQFF
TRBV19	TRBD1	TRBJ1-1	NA	TGTGCCAGTAGTGTCACAGGGGCTGGGGTCACTGAAGCTTTCTTT	CASSVTGAGVTEAFF
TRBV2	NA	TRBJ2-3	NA	TGTGCCAGCAGGAGCCTGACTATTGGTAGCACAGATACGCAGTATTTT	CASRSLTIGSTDTQYF
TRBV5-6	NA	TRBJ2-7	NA	TGTGCCAGCAATCGGGGCGGGATAGTCTCCGGAGGGTTTTCCTACGAGCAGTACTTC	CASNRGGIVSGGFSYEQYF
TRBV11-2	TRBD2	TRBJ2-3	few	TGTGCCAGCAGCCTCGGGACTAGCGGGAGTACAGATACGCAGTATTTT	CASSLGTSGSTDTQYF